The sequence of this T cell receptor beta chain was determined in a study of T cells in localized non-small cell lung cancer. Trimming pared 1 base from V and 4 bases from J, leaving 11 bases between. This CDR3 is built from 14 residues. Germline loops: CDR1 MGHRA, CDR2 YSYEKL. Data came from immunoSEQ multiplex PCR; TCRdb stores just in-frame clones and leaves some out. The sample has about 18,000 clones; about 80% are singletons. In its sample, this clone was seen a few times. Material: peripheral blood, obtained before any cancer treatment. The chain couples TRBV4-1 to TRBJ2-7, with no clear D. The clonotype originates from a female donor of 60 years or more with stage I lung adenocarcinoma. The CDR3 coding sequence is TGCGCCAGCAGCCAAGGCCCCGAAGAATACGAGCAGTACTTC. The encoded protein is CASSQGPEEYEQYF.